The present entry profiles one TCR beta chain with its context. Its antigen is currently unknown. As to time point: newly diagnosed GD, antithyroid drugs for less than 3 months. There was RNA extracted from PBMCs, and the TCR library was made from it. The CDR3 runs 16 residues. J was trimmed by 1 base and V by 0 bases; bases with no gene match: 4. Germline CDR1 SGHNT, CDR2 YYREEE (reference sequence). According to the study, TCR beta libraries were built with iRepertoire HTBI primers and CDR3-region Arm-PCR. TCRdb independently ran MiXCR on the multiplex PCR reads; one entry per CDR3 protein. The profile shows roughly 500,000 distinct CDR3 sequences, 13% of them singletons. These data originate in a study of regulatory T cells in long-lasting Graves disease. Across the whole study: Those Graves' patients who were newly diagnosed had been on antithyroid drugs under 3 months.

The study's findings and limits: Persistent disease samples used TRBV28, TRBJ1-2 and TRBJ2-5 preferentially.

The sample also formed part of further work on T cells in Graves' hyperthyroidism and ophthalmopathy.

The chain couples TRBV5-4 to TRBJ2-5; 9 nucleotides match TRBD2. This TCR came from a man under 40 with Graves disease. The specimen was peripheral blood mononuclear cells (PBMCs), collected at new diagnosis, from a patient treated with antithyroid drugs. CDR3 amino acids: CASSLALAGTQETQYF. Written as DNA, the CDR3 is TGTGCCAGCAGCTTGGCTCTAGCGGGAACCCAAGAGACCCAGTACTTC.